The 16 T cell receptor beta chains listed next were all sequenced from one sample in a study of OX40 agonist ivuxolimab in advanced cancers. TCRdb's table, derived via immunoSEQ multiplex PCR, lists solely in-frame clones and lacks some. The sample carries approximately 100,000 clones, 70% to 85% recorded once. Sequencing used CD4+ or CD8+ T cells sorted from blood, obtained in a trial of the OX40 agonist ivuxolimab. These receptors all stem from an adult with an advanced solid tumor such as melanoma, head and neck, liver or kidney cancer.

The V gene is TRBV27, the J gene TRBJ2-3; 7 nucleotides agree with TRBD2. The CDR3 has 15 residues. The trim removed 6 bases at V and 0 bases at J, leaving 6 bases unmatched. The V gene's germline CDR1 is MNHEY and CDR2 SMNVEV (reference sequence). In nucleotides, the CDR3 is TGTGCCAGCAGATCAGGGACTACGAGCACAGATACGCAGTATTTT. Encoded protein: CASRSGTTSTDTQYF.

The CDR3 reads CASSSNGLAGKEITDTQYF. The CDR3 bases are TGTGCCAGCAGCTCGAACGGACTAGCGGGAAAAGAAATAACAGATACGCAGTATTTT. The chain uses TRBV7-3 and TRBJ2-3; the match to TRBD2 covers 12 bases. The ends lost 4 bases at V and 3 bases at J; junction bases unmatched: 14. This CDR3 has 19 amino acids. Germline loops: CDR1 SGHTA, CDR2 FQGTGA.

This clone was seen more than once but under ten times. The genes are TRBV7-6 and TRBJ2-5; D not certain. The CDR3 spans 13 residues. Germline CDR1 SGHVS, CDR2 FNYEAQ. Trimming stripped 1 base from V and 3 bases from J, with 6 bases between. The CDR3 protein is CASSLGPEETQYF. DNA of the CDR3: TGTGCCAGCAGCTTAGGACCTGAAGAGACCCAGTACTTC.

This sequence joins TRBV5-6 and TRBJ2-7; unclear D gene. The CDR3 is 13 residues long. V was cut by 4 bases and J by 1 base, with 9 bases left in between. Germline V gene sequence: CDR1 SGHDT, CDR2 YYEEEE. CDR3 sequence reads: CASSGVPSYEQYF. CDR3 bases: TGTGCCAGCAGCGGAGTCCCTTCCTACGAGCAGTACTTC.

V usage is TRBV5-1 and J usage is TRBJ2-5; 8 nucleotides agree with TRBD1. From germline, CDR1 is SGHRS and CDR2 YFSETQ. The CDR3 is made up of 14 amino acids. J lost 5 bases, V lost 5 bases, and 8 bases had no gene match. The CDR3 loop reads CASSPSGGRETQYF. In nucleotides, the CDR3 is TGCGCCAGCAGTCCGTCAGGGGGCCGGGAGACCCAGTACTTC.

The chain's CDR3 is CASRPPGTLATNEKLFF. The CDR3, as DNA: TGTGCCAGCAGGCCCCCCGGGACCCTTGCAACTAATGAAAAACTGTTTTTT. The rearrangement uses TRBV27 and TRBJ1-4; tentative D call: TRBD1 (5 bases). V lost 6 bases, J lost 0 bases, and 17 bases lay in between. In germline, CDR1 is MNHEY, CDR2 SMNVEV (reference sequence). This CDR3 comprises 17 residues.

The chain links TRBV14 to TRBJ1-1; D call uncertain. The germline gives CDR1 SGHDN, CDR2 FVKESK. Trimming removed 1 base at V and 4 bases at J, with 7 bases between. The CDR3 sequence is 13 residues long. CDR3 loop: CASSQGPITEAFF. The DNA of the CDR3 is TGTGCCAGCAGCCAAGGGCCGATCACTGAAGCTTTCTTT.

The CDR3 region is CASSQVSTGNYEQYF. The CDR3 coding sequence is TGCGCCAGCAGCCAAGTTTCAACGGGTAACTACGAGCAGTACTTC. The chain is built from TRBV4-1 and TRBJ2-7; D not certain. CDR3 length equals 15 residues. Germline V gene sequence: CDR1 MGHRA, CDR2 YSYEKL. V was clipped by 1 base and J by 3 bases, with 13 bases between them.

The CDR3 nucleotides read TGCGCCAGCAGCGCAGGTTTCGGGGGTTTCGAAGTTAACACTGAAGCTTTCTTT. This encodes CASSAGFGGFEVNTEAFF. V gene TRBV5-1 combines with J gene TRBJ1-1, with D possibly being TRBD1 (5 bases). Germline V gives CDR1 SGHRS, CDR2 YFSETQ. V shed 4 bases and J shed 2 bases, with 24 bases lying between them. The CDR3 totals 18 residues.

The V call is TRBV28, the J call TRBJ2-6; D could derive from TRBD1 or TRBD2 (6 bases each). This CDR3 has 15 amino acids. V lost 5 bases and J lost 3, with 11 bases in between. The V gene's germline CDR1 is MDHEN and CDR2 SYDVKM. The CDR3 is CASSRGRFGANVLTF. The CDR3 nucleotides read TGTGCCAGCAGTCGGGGGCGTTTTGGGGCCAACGTCCTGACTTTC.

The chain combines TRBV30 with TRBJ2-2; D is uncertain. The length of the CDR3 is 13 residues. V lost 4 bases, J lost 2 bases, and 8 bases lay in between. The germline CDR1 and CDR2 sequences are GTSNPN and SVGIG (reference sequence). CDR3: CAWTDGNTGELFF. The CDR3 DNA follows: TGTGCCTGGACTGACGGAAACACCGGGGAGCTGTTTTTT. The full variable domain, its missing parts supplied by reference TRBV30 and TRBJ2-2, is SQTIHQWPATLVQPVGSPLSLECTVEGTSNPNLYWYRQAAGRGLQLLFYSVGIGQISSEVPQNLSASRPQDRQFILSSKKLLLSDSGFYLCAWTDGNTGELFFGEGSRLTVL.

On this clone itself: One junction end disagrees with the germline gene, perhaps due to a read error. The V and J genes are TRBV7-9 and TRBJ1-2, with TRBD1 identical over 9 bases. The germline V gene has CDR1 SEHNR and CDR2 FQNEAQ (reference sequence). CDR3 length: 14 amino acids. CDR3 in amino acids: CASSLGGTGRGCTF. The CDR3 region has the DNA TGTGCCAGCAGCTTAGGAGGGACAGGGCGGGGCTGCACCTTC. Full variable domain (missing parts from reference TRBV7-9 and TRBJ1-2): DTGVSQNPRHKITKRGQNVTFRCDPISEHNRLYWYRQTLGQGPEFLTYFQNEAQLEKSRLLSDRFSAERPKGSFSTLEIQRTEQGDSAMYLCASSLGGTGRGCTFGSGTRLTVV.

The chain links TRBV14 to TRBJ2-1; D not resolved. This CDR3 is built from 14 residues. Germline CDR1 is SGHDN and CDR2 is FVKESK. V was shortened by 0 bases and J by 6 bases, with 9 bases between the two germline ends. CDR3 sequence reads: CASSQDPGRNEQFF. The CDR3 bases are TGTGCCAGCAGCCAAGACCCAGGTCGCAATGAGCAGTTCTTC.

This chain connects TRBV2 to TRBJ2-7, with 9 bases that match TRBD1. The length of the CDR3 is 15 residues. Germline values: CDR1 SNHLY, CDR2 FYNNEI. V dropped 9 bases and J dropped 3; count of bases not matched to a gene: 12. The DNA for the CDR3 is TGTGCCAGTCGATGGAGGACAGGGGCGAACTACGAGCAGTACTTC. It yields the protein CASRWRTGANYEQYF.

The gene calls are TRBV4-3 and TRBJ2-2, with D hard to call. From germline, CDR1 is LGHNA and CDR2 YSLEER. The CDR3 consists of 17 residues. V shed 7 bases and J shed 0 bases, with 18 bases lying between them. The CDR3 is CASTPEVAAANTGELFF. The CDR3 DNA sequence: TGCGCCAGCACCCCCGAGGTGGCGGCAGCGAACACCGGGGAGCTGTTTTTT.

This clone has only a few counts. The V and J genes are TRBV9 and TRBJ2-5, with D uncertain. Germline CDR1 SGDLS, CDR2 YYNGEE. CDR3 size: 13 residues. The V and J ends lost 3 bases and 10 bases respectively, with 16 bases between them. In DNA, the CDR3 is TGTGCCAGCAGCGGGCCCTATGGGTTTGACCAGTACTTC. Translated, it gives CASSGPYGFDQYF.